This TCR beta chain was recovered during a study of shared clonotypes between healthy human individuals. CD45RO negativity and positive selection for CCR7 defined naive CD8 cells, a population that excluded terminally differentiated effector memory CD45RA+ cells. Several immunoSEQ plates received, in even portions, the genomic DNA of each subset. The data were produced by immunoSEQ multiplex PCR, yet TCRdb's version contains in-frame clones alone and is incomplete. The repertoire holds fewer than 1 million clones, with about 96% as singletons. As concerns this clone: The antigen remains unidentified.

General observations from the study: The generation probabilities recorded for non-shared clonotypes fell below those of clonotypes shared by all four donors. Sampling covered blood only; tissue repertoires likely differ.

This TCR was sampled from a man aged 30-40 years in good health. The specimen sequenced was naive CD8+ T cells sorted from blood.

CDR3 sequence (DNA): TGTGCCAGCACCATTACGAGGAGCTCCTACGAGCAGTACTTC. Translated: CASTITRSSYEQYF. The V call is TRBV7-8, the J call TRBJ2-7; no reliable D call. The germline CDR1 and CDR2 sequences are SGHVS and FQNEAQ. V was pared by 7 bases and J by 0 bases, with 13 bases between. The CDR3 loop spans 14 amino acids.